A single sample is the source of the 32 T cell receptor beta chains below, sequenced in a study of post-analysis software for immune sequencing data. Findings of the study overall: The study found TRBV5-6, TRBV5-1 and TRBV20-1 among several TRBV segments more frequent in patients than controls.

Their antigens are not known. Included in the TCR beta cDNA libraries were unique molecular identifiers. TCRdb re-called the PCR reads through MiXCR, storing one row per CDR3 protein. The sample records approximately 440,000 distinct CDR3 sequences, approximately 45% being singletons. The specimen sequenced was blood. Source of these receptors: a girl between 10 and 17 years old with multiple sclerosis.

This chain links TRBV10-3 with TRBJ2-2; tentatively, D is TRBD2 (6 bases). Germline CDR1 and CDR2: ENHRY and SYGVKD. V was trimmed by 5 bases and J by 5 bases, leaving 6 bases between them. The CDR3 extends over 12 amino acids. CDR3 protein: CAISLATGELFF. The CDR3, as DNA: TGTGCCATCAGTCTAGCGACCGGGGAGCTGTTTTTT.

This chain links TRBV7-9 with TRBJ1-2; 7 nucleotides align to TRBD1. V trimming: 3 bases; J trimming: 0 bases; junction bases outside the gene matches: 7. Germline assignment: CDR1 SEHNR and CDR2 FQNEAQ (reference sequence). The CDR3 sequence is 16 residues long. The CDR3 loop is CASSLWDSDPNYGYTF. The DNA for the CDR3 is TGTGCCAGCAGCTTGTGGGACAGCGACCCTAACTATGGCTACACCTTC.

This clonotype was counted only a few times. The V gene is TRBV7-9, the J gene TRBJ2-5, with 7 bases matching TRBD2. The V gene end was trimmed by 5 bases and the J gene end by 6 bases; junction bases not matched to a gene: 6. The CDR3 totals 13 residues. Germline CDR1 reads SEHNR; CDR2 reads FQNEAQ (reference sequence). For the CDR3, the DNA is TGTGCCAGCAGCCGTGGACTAGTGAAGACCCAGTACTTC. This sequence encodes CASSRGLVKTQYF. Variable domain in full (rest from reference TRBV7-9 and TRBJ2-5): DTGVSQNPRHKITKRGQNVTFRCDPISEHNRLYWYRQTLGQGPEFLTYFQNEAQLEKSRLLSDRFSAERPKGSFSTLEIQRTEQGDSAMYLCASSRGLVKTQYFGPGTRLLVL.

The genes are TRBV15 and TRBJ2-2; the D gene is possibly TRBD2 (6 bases). The CDR3 consists of 16 residues. Germline V lookup: CDR1 LNHNV, CDR2 YYDKDF (reference sequence). Trimming took 3 bases from V and 2 from J, leaving 13 bases between them. CDR3 protein: CATSRDRDSNTGELFF. Written as DNA, the CDR3 is TGTGCCACCAGCAGGGATCGGGACTCCAACACCGGGGAGCTGTTTTTT.

The rearrangement uses TRBV3-1 and TRBJ2-1; 10 bases line up with TRBD2. This CDR3 has 16 amino acids. Germline CDR1 is LGHDT and CDR2 is YNNKEL (reference sequence). V gave up 1 base and J gave up 6 bases; unmatched junction bases: 6. The CDR3 DNA sequence: TGTGCCAGCAGCCAAGGTTCTAGCGGGAGTGGCAATGAGCAGTTCTTC. Amino acid sequence: CASSQGSSGSGNEQFF.

In this sample, this clonotype turned up many times. This chain joins TRBV7-3 and TRBJ2-7; the D gene is possibly TRBD2 (6 bases). Trimming pared 2 bases from V and 5 bases from J, leaving 13 bases between. This CDR3 is 14 amino acids long. Germline CDR1 SGHTA, CDR2 FQGTGA. CDR3 amino acids: CASSLGAGNNEQYF. Written as DNA, the CDR3 is TGTGCCAGCAGCTTAGGCGCGGGAAACAACGAGCAGTACTTC.

The V and J genes are TRBV3-1 and TRBJ2-1; 11 bases are shared with TRBD2. V lost 3 bases to trimming and J lost 4 bases; unmatched junction nucleotides: 8. The germline V gene has CDR1 LGHDT and CDR2 YNNKEL (reference sequence). The CDR3 is 17 amino acids. CDR3 sequence reads: CASSQTGLAEKYNEQFF. CDR3 DNA: TGTGCCAGCAGCCAGACGGGACTAGCGGAAAAGTACAATGAGCAGTTCTTC.

The rearrangement uses TRBV6-1 and TRBJ2-1; 7 positions agree with TRBD1. Germline loops: CDR1 MNHNS, CDR2 SASEGT. CDR3 length: 13 residues. Germline trimming cut 4 bases from V and 9 bases from J; bases unmatched to any gene: 6. The CDR3 nucleotides are TGTGCCAGCAGTGGGACAGGTGGGGCTGAGCAGTTCTTC. This encodes CASSGTGGAEQFF.

This clonotype showed up just a few times. V and J are TRBV4-1 and TRBJ2-1; 7 nucleotides align to TRBD2. Losses at the gene ends were 0 bases for V and 3 bases for J; bases not matched to a gene: 5. Per germline, CDR1 MGHRA and CDR2 YSYEKL. The CDR3 loop spans 16 amino acids. DNA of the CDR3: TGCGCCAGCAGCCAAGATCCACGGGGGGACTACAATGAGCAGTTCTTC. This encodes CASSQDPRGDYNEQFF.

This clonotype was recorded a few times. The chain links TRBV20-1 to TRBJ2-7, with 7 nucleotides matching TRBD2. Per germline, CDR1 DFQATT and CDR2 SNEGSKA (reference sequence). The V segment lost 6 bases and the J segment 1 base; nucleotides outside the gene matches: 9. The CDR3 runs 14 residues. The CDR3 DNA is TGCAGTGCAGCTCACCCGGGAGGTTCCTACGAGCAGTACTTC. This gives the protein CSAAHPGGSYEQYF.

This rearrangement joins TRBV15 to TRBJ2-3, with D possibly TRBD2 on 5 matching bases. The CDR3 covers 17 residues. V lost 0 bases and J 5 bases, leaving 18 bases between the germline ends. Germline V gene data show CDR1 as LNHNV and CDR2 as YYDKDF (reference sequence). The CDR3 region is CATSRDLDEGLGDTQYF. For the CDR3, the DNA is TGTGCCACCAGCAGAGATTTGGACGAAGGACTGGGAGATACGCAGTATTTT.

The chain carries TRBV7-3 and TRBJ1-1; 8 bases are a match to TRBD1. The V gene's germline CDR1 is SGHTA and CDR2 FQGTGA. V was pared by 5 bases and J by 10 bases, with 9 bases of the junction left unmatched. This CDR3 comprises 13 residues. CDR3 amino acids: CASSVTGDARAFF. Here the CDR3 DNA reads TGTGCCAGCAGCGTGACAGGGGACGCAAGAGCTTTCTTT.

The rearrangement joins TRBV4-1 to TRBJ2-1, with 8 bases fitting TRBD2. Germline V lookup: CDR1 MGHRA, CDR2 YSYEKL. The CDR3 is 15 residues long. The V and J ends lost 0 bases and 12 bases, in that order; junction bases with no gene match: 10. The CDR3 loop reads CASSQDQSGGLWQFF. CDR3 DNA sequence: TGCGCCAGCAGCCAAGATCAAAGCGGGGGCCTTTGGCAGTTCTTC.

In its sample, this clonotype was seen a few times. The chain links TRBV10-3 to TRBJ1-6, with D unclear. Germline V gene sequence: CDR1 ENHRY, CDR2 SYGVKD. The CDR3 runs to 15 residues. V gave up 0 bases and J gave up 9 bases, with 12 bases separating them. CDR3 DNA sequence: TGTGCCATCAGTGAGTCGAAAGAGGCAAGTTCACCCCTCCACTTT. This sequence encodes CAISESKEASSPLHF.

The V call is TRBV20-1, the J call TRBJ2-3; D not resolved. The germline V and J ends were trimmed by 4 bases and 2 bases, with 7 bases remaining between them. The CDR3 runs 12 residues. Germline V CDR1 and CDR2: DFQATT, SNEGSKA (reference sequence). The CDR3 nucleotides read TGCAGTGCTATTCTCGACACAGATACGCAGTATTTT. It translates to CSAILDTDTQYF.

This clonotype showed up just once. The genes are TRBV7-9 and TRBJ2-7; a possible D gene is TRBD2 (5 bases). This CDR3 has 14 amino acids. Germline V gene data show CDR1 as SEHNR and CDR2 as FQNEAQ (reference sequence). V was pared by 6 bases and J by 3 bases, with 15 bases between. CDR3 sequence: CASRTGFPNYEQYF. DNA of the CDR3: TGTGCCAGCAGGACGGGATTCCCTAACTACGAGCAGTACTTC. Together with reference TRBV7-9 and TRBJ2-7, the CDR3 gives the full variable domain: DTGVSQNPRHKITKRGQNVTFRCDPISEHNRLYWYRQTLGQGPEFLTYFQNEAQLEKSRLLSDRFSAERPKGSFSTLEIQRTEQGDSAMYLCASRTGFPNYEQYFGPGTRLTVT.

This sequence joins TRBV7-9 and TRBJ2-5, with 10 bases matching TRBD2. Germline values: CDR1 SEHNR, CDR2 FQNEAQ (reference sequence). J lost 5 bases, V lost 5 bases, and 11 bases had no gene match. The CDR3 covers 16 residues. CDR3 protein: CASSPDYSSGSETQYF. The CDR3 region has the DNA TGTGCCAGCAGCCCGGACTATTCTAGCGGGAGCGAGACCCAGTACTTC. The full variable domain, with the rest looked up from reference TRBV7-9 and TRBJ2-5, is DTGVSQNPRHKITKRGQNVTFRCDPISEHNRLYWYRQTLGQGPEFLTYFQNEAQLEKSRLLSDRFSAERPKGSFSTLEIQRTEQGDSAMYLCASSPDYSSGSETQYFGPGTRLLVL.

The chain has TRBV5-1 and TRBJ2-4, with D possibly matching TRBD2 (5 bases). The J call may be mistaken, given a closer DNA end match to TRBJ2-7. This CDR3 has 15 amino acids. Germline V lookup: CDR1 SGHRS, CDR2 YFSETQ. The CDR3 region is CASRDEIWGAYEQYF. The CDR3 nucleotides are TGCGCCAGCAGGGATGAGATCTGGGGAGCTTACGAGCAGTACTTC.

The V gene is TRBV6-6, the J gene TRBJ2-7; 7 nucleotides agree with TRBD2. The V gene end was trimmed by 2 bases and the J gene end by 4 bases; junction bases not matched to a gene: 5. The CDR3 runs 14 residues. CDR1 MNHNY and CDR2 SVGAGI come from the germline V gene (reference sequence). This CDR3 is CASSYGLEPYEQYF. In DNA form, the CDR3 reads TGTGCCAGCAGTTACGGACTAGAGCCTTACGAGCAGTACTTC.

This clonotype was detected ten times or more. The gene calls are TRBV7-9 and TRBJ2-7, with 8 bases identical to TRBD1. With V trimmed by 2 bases and J by 5 bases, 8 bases remained unmatched. This CDR3 is built from 15 residues. The germline V gene encodes CDR1 SEHNR and CDR2 FQNEAQ (reference sequence). The CDR3 DNA sequence: TGTGCCAGCAGCTTACTGGACAGGGAGTTCGACGAGCAGTACTTC. It translates to CASSLLDREFDEQYF. The entire variable domain, with the rest obtained from reference TRBV7-9 and TRBJ2-7, is as follows: DTGVSQNPRHKITKRGQNVTFRCDPISEHNRLYWYRQTLGQGPEFLTYFQNEAQLEKSRLLSDRFSAERPKGSFSTLEIQRTEQGDSAMYLCASSLLDREFDEQYFGPGTRLTVT.

The J gene is TRBJ1-1, the V gene TRBV5-1; a weak D match, TRBD1 (5 bases). The V gene's germline CDR1 is SGHRS and CDR2 YFSETQ. The CDR3 runs 15 residues. V was pared by 0 bases and J by 2 bases, with 11 bases between. CDR3 coding DNA: TGCGCCAGCAGCTTGGAGCCAGGGAGAAACACTGAAGCTTTCTTT. Amino acids: CASSLEPGRNTEAFF.

The rearrangement uses TRBV28 and TRBJ1-2, with 9 bases matching TRBD1. Losses at the gene ends were 4 bases for V and 3 bases for J; bases not matched to a gene: 9. There are 16 residues in the CDR3. CDR1 and CDR2 (germline): MDHEN, SYDVKM. The CDR3, as DNA: TGTGCCAGCAGTTCCCTGCCCGGGACAGGGTACTATGGCTACACCTTC. Translated: CASSSLPGTGYYGYTF.

The rearrangement joins TRBV3-1 to TRBJ1-1, with unresolved D. This CDR3 has 13 amino acids. Germline V CDR1 and CDR2: LGHDT, YNNKEL (reference sequence). Trimming took off 6 bases at V and 1 base at J, with 9 bases between the two ends. The CDR3 DNA reads as TGTGCCAGCAGTCGGGTGGCGAACACTGAAGCTTTCTTT. Protein: CASSRVANTEAFF.

The gene calls are TRBV10-3 and TRBJ2-7, with 7 positions matching TRBD2. The CDR3 contains 12 residues. Germline assignment: CDR1 ENHRY and CDR2 SYGVKD. With 6 bases clipped from V and 3 bases from J, the junction kept 2 bases outside the gene matches. The CDR3 spells CAISAGDYEQYF. The CDR3 region has the DNA TGTGCCATCAGCGCGGGAGACTACGAGCAGTACTTC.

This clonotype was picked up a small number of times. The genes are TRBV29-1 and TRBJ2-6, with TRBD2 identical over 7 bases. This CDR3 comprises 19 residues. V lost 0 bases to trimming and J lost 4 bases; unmatched junction nucleotides: 15. Germline V gives CDR1 SQVTM, CDR2 ANQGSEA. The CDR3 nucleotides read TGCAGCGTTGAAGATCTTCTCGTGGGAGGGCCTGGGGGGGCCAACGTCCTGACTTTC. Translated: CSVEDLLVGGPGGANVLTF. Full variable domain (missing parts from reference TRBV29-1 and TRBJ2-6): SAVISQKPSRDICQRGTSLTIQCQVDSQVTMMFWYRQQPGQSLTLIATANQGSEATYESGFVIDKFPISRPNLTFSTLTVSNMSPEDSSIYLCSVEDLLVGGPGGANVLTFGAGSRLTVL.

CDR3 sequence: CSVEDYYEQYF. The CDR3 DNA follows: TGCAGCGTTGAAGATTACTACGAGCAGTACTTC. The chain joins TRBV29-1 to TRBJ2-7; D is unclear. Germline loops: CDR1 SQVTM, CDR2 ANQGSEA. The CDR3 has 11 residues. Between the trimmed V and J ends, which lost 0 bases and 3 bases, there was a span of 3 bases.

The rearrangement links TRBV11-2 to TRBJ2-7, with TRBD1 matching over 7 bases. The CDR3 sequence is 15 residues long. The germline V gene has CDR1 SGHAT and CDR2 FQNNGV. Germline trimming cut 6 bases from V and 6 bases from J; bases unmatched to any gene: 14. The CDR3 loop is CASRPIGQVLTEQYF. CDR3 in DNA: TGTGCCAGCAGACCTATCGGACAGGTTCTAACCGAGCAGTACTTC.

The V gene is TRBV7-9, the J gene TRBJ2-5; 9 bases are shared with TRBD1. The DNA matches TRBJ2-7 better at its end, which makes the J call doubtful. The V gene's germline CDR1 is SEHNR and CDR2 FQNEAQ (reference sequence). This CDR3 has 14 amino acids. The CDR3 nucleotides read TGTGCCAGCAGCCCCGGACAGGGGATTGACGAGCAGTACTTC. It translates to CASSPGQGIDEQYF.

The genes are TRBV15 and TRBJ2-3; D may be TRBD2 (5 bases). CDR3 length: 15 residues. V was shortened by 3 bases and J by 5 bases, with 15 bases between the two germline ends. Germline loops: CDR1 LNHNV, CDR2 YYDKDF (reference sequence). The CDR3 nucleotides read TGTGCCACCAGCAGGGACTCTGCGGCCCGAGATACGCAGTATTTT. This encodes CATSRDSAARDTQYF.

This clonotype was found once. The chain employs TRBV5-6 and TRBJ2-5; tentative D call: TRBD1 (6 bases). The J call may be in error: the DNA end matches TRBJ2-7 better. The CDR3 is 13 amino acids. The V gene's germline CDR1 is SGHDT and CDR2 YYEEEE. The DNA of the CDR3 is TGTGCCAGCAGCCCCACAGGGCGCTACGAGCAGTACTTC. Protein: CASSPTGRYEQYF.

V and J are TRBV28 and TRBJ1-5, with a tentative D call TRBD1 (5 bases). Germline CDR1 MDHEN, CDR2 SYDVKM. The ends were cut back, 6 bases at V and 5 bases at J, with 17 bases in the middle. This CDR3 is built from 15 residues. The CDR3 bases are TGTGCCAGCAGGCTGGGCATTTTGACAGATCAGCCCCAGCATTTT. This codes for CASRLGILTDQPQHF.

The chain combines TRBV29-1 with TRBJ2-7, with D possibly called TRBD1 or TRBD2 (5 bases each). The V end lost 6 bases, the J end lost 2 bases, and 14 bases lay between the germline ends. CDR3 length equals 13 residues. Germline V gene lookup returns CDR1 SQVTM and CDR2 ANQGSEA. The CDR3 nucleotides read TGCAGCGTAACAGACACGGGGCCCTACGAGCAGTACTTC. It encodes CSVTDTGPYEQYF.